Below, one TCR beta chain is given with its context. Germline CDR1 and CDR2: SEHNR and FQNEAQ (reference sequence). J was trimmed by 5 bases and V by 4 bases; bases with no gene match: 10. The CDR3 spans 15 residues. The data were taken from a study of cytomegalovirus exposure and HLA in healthy donors. Use of 60 Vbeta and 13 Jbeta primers characterized the PCR. Original handling: Later analysis identified tens of millions of unique TCR beta chains, about 10 million shared. Produced via immunoSEQ multiplex PCR; TCRdb's table is partial and in-frame only. V, J and clone size are those of that table, while D and trimming were read from the DNA. Of about 160,000 clones listed, about 85% are singletons.

This chain joins TRBV7-9 and TRBJ2-5; 7 nucleotides align to TRBD2. Sequenced sample: PBMCs. This clonotype was sampled from a woman in her 50s in good health and CMV-seropositive. The CDR3 sequence is CASSSPLGGEETQYF. In nucleotides, the CDR3 is TGTGCCAGCAGCTCGCCGTTGGGGGGGGAGGAGACCCAGTACTTC.